The present entry profiles one T cell receptor beta chain with its context. The specificity of this receptor is unknown. The input lacks base qualities; no much larger clone sits a single base away. The collaborating institutions used their own protocols to collect whole blood in K2EDTA tubes. Collaborator samples were shipped for TCRbeta analysis as frozen whole blood, isolated PBMCs, or DNA extracted from either sample type. These data come from a study of blood T cell repertoires in COVID-19 (dated by TCRdb to about 2020). Concerning the study at large: Samples from collaborators originated in the United States, Italy and Spain and spanned both the acute and convalescent phases of COVID-19. Subjects who had been exposed to COVID-19, were actively infected with it, or had recovered from it provided the deeply sampled blood TCRbeta repertoires that made up the dataset. Where HLA class I and class II types were available, the types were taken from metadata supplied by the sample provider, not from assay-based typing. The repertoires were released in a freely available public database meant as a resource for research on the immune response to SARS-CoV-2. A de-identified subject ID, COVID-19 status, age in years and sex were almost always included in the sample metadata. The material from the prospective study consisted of cDNA or gDNA derived from T cells, B-cell-depleted T cells, or PBMCs. The samples were drawn from two sources: the first 160 participants of the ongoing ImmuneRACE study, and 1,200 or so subjects contributed by 6 global collaborators.

TCRbeta CDR3 regions were amplified from genomic DNA using the immunoSEQ Assay, a bias-controlled multiplex PCR. Concerning the study's data processing: Nucleated cell counts per sample were estimated from amplification of reference gene primers within the assay. Sequence reads were collapsed and filtered to measure the absolute abundance of every unique TCRbeta CDR3 rearrangement. For each sample, productive Simpson clonality was calculated as the square root of Simpson's diversity index over productive rearrangements. TCRdb stores this immuneACCESS table with in-frame sequences only. Part of the clones is absent; in the studies checked, under half of the shortfall reflects unresolved V genes, and no reason is known for the rest. V, J and clone size derive from that table, while D and trimming were established from the DNA sequence. This sample holds roughly 120,000 clones; more than 80% were observed only once. The ten largest make up around 8.5% of the sample.

General conclusions and limits of the study: How much clinical and demographic metadata was included differed by source and by participant, and the metadata was provided uncurated.

Its CDR3 holds 14 amino acids, cysteine through phenylalanine. Only the CDR3 portion is preserved as DNA: 42 bases, with reading frame beginning at the first base. Trimmed from V: 0 bases; trimmed from J: 5 bases; junction bases lacking a gene match: 3. Via the germline V gene, CDR1 is SGDLS and CDR2 YYNGEE. The chain is made from TRBV9 and TRBJ2-5; TRBD2 lines up with 8 middle nucleotides. This TCR was sampled from a woman between 35 and 50 years old with acute or convalescent COVID-19. The sequenced material came from peripheral blood. The CDR3 reads as follows: CASSVGTSRETQYF. The sequence in DNA is TGTGCCAGCAGCGTAGGGACTAGCCGCGAGACCCAGTACTTC.